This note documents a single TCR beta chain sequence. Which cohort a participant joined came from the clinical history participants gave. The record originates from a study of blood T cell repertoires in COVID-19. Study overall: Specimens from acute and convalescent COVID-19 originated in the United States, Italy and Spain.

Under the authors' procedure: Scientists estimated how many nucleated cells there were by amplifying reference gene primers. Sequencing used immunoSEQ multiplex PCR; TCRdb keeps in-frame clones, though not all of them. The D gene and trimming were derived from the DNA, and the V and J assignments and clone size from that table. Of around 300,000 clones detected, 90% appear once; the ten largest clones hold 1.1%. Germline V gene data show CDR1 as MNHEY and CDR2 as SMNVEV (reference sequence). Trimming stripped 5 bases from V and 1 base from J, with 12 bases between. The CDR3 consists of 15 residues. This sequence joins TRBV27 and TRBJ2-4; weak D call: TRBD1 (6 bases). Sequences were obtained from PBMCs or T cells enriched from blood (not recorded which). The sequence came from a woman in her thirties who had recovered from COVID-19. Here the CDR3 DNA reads TGTGCCAGCAGTCCCACGACAGGCGCCAAAAACATTCAGTACTTC. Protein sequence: CASSPTTGAKNIQYF.